The entry below describes one T cell receptor beta chain. Trimming took 0 bases from V and 4 from J; bases not matched to a gene: 0. Germline V gives CDR1 ENHRY, CDR2 SYGVKD. The length of the CDR3 is 16 residues. Repertoires were generated with immunoSEQ multiplex PCR, while TCRdb's copy carries only in-frame clones and drops some. Here the sample spans about 160,000 clones, roughly 84% being singletons. This record belongs to a study of blood T cell repertoires in COVID-19. For the study at large: The samples span acute and convalescent COVID-19 from the United States, Italy and Spain.

The TCR comes from a man in his 60s who had recovered from COVID-19. Sequenced sample: PBMCs or T cells enriched from blood (not recorded which). V is TRBV10-3 and J is TRBJ2-7; 16 nucleotides agree with TRBD2. The CDR3 bases are TGTGCCATCAGTGAGTCGGGACTAGCGGGAGGGTACGAGCAGTACTTC. Its translation is CAISESGLAGGYEQYF.